This T cell receptor beta chain was identified during a study of blood T cell repertoires in COVID-19. One Seattle source followed patients from active infection through their disease course. Trimming stripped 5 bases from V and 3 bases from J, with 17 bases between. The CDR3 has 15 residues. Germline loops: CDR1 SGHNT, CDR2 YENEEA. Clones were read by immunoSEQ multiplex PCR, and TCRdb kept only the in-frame ones, dropping some. The table lists 310,000 or so clones, roughly 87% of them singletons, with 9.5% to 10% in the top ten. The chain has TRBV11-3 and TRBJ2-7; TRBD2 is a possible D gene (6 bases). What was sequenced was peripheral blood. This sequence originates from a man younger than 45 with COVID-19, enrolled during active disease. The CDR3: CASSPGRSGNYEQYF. CDR3 DNA sequence: TGTGCCAGCAGCCCTGGCCGTAGCGGAAACTACGAGCAGTACTTC.